The text below deals with one T cell receptor (beta chain). Its antigen remains unidentified. The data were obtained in a study of long-term antiretroviral therapy in people with HIV. Whole-study findings and limits: Repertoires with HIV possessed tighter CDR3 length spans than those of controls. In samples taken after ART, diversity increased but remained below transplant donor control levels.

An immunoSEQ assay, version v3.0, was performed at survey level. Assay: immunoSEQ multiplex PCR; the TCRdb copy retains only in-frame clones and omits some. Of more than 20,000 clones listed, roughly nine tenths are singletons. The CDR3 extends over 13 amino acids. V lost 6 bases and J lost 7; bases outside the gene matches: 5. Germline values: CDR1 MDHEN, CDR2 SYDVKM. The receptor was isolated from a man between 40 and 49 years old with HIV. The chain combines TRBV28 with TRBJ2-1; 8 bases agree with TRBD2. The specimen comprised unsorted PBMCs, sampled just over 2.6 years after starting antiretroviral therapy. The CDR3 DNA sequence: TGTGCCAGCAGAATAGCGGGGAGTAATGAGCAGTTCTTC. Translated: CASRIAGSNEQFF.